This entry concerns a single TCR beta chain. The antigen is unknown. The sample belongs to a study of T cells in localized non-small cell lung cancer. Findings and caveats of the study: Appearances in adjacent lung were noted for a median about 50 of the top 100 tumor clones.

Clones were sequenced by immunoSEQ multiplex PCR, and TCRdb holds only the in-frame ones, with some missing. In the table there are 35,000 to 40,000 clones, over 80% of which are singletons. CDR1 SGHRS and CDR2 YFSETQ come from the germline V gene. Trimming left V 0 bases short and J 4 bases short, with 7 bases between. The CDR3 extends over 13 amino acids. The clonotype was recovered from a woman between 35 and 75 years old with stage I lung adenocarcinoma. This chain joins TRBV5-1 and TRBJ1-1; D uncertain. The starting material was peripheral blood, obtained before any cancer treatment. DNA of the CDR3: TGCGCCAGCAGCTTGGTTGACGGCACTGAAGCTTTCTTT. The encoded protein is CASSLVDGTEAFF.